The 32 T cell receptor beta chains below were found in one sample sequenced in a study of cytomegalovirus exposure and HLA in healthy donors. Vbeta (60) and Jbeta (13) primers were used in the PCR. Sequencing used immunoSEQ multiplex PCR; TCRdb keeps in-frame clones, though not all of them. The top ten clones hold less than 15% of a sample with approximately 100,000 clones, around 72% of them seen once. Sequenced: PBMCs. These receptors all come from a male donor in good health and CMV-seropositive.

This clone appeared a few times. The chain is built from TRBV30 and TRBJ1-1; D is unresolved. With 3 bases removed from V and 0 bases from J, the gap between germline ends came to 8 bases. Per the germline V gene, CDR1 is GTSNPN and CDR2 is SVGIG (reference sequence). This CDR3 comprises 13 residues. The CDR3 coding sequence is TGTGCCTGGAGAATATACATGAACACTGAAGCTTTCTTT. Translating gives CAWRIYMNTEAFF.

The chain recombines TRBV11-3 with TRBJ2-5, with TRBD1 as a possible D gene (6 bases). This CDR3 has 15 amino acids. The V end lost 4 bases, the J end lost 2 bases, and 14 bases lay between the germline ends. In germline, CDR1 is SGHNT, CDR2 YENEEA. The CDR3 DNA follows: TGTGCCAGCAGCTCCACCGGACAGAGACAAGAGACCCAGTACTTC. It translates to CASSSTGQRQETQYF.

The table lists this clone with a few counts. This sequence joins TRBV9 and TRBJ1-2; D is uncertain. CDR1 SGDLS and CDR2 YYNGEE come from the germline V gene. Trimming shortened V by 4 bases and J by 8 bases, and 21 bases separated the two germline ends. The CDR3 extends over 15 amino acids. The CDR3 coding sequence is TGTGCCAGCAGCCCCATTAGTTCTCCCGAATGCGGCTACACCTTC. It translates to CASSPISSPECGYTF.

The V gene is TRBV6-6, the J gene TRBJ1-5; 7 positions match TRBD1. The CDR3 sequence is 16 residues long. Trimming removed 0 bases from V and 0 bases from J; junction bases left unmatched: 2. The germline V gene has CDR1 MNHNY and CDR2 SVGAGI (reference sequence). This CDR3 reads CASSYSTGSSNQPQHF. The CDR3, as DNA: TGTGCCAGCAGTTACTCGACAGGGAGTAGCAATCAGCCCCAGCATTTT.

This clone was counted once. The J gene is TRBJ2-7, the V gene TRBV7-8, with 10 nucleotides matching TRBD2. Germline V CDR1 and CDR2: SGHVS, FQNEAQ. With V trimmed by 1 base and J by 3 bases, 6 bases remained unmatched. The CDR3 has 16 amino acids. In DNA form, the CDR3 reads TGTGCCAGCAGCTTAGACCCTAGCGGGAGAGGCTACGAGCAGTACTTC. It is translated as CASSLDPSGRGYEQYF.

The chain couples TRBV9 to TRBJ2-7; 8 bases fit TRBD2. V dropped 3 bases and J dropped 2; count of bases not matched to a gene: 10. Germline CDR1 and CDR2: SGDLS and YYNGEE. The length of the CDR3 is 16 residues. The chain's CDR3 is CASSARTGGAPYEQYF. For the CDR3, the DNA is TGTGCCAGCAGCGCCCGTACCGGGGGGGCCCCCTACGAGCAGTACTTC.

The sample holds a few counts of this clone. This chain connects TRBV30 to TRBJ1-1; the D is unclear. The V gene lost 3 bases and the J gene lost 1 base, with 9 bases spanning the gap. This CDR3 has 13 amino acids. Germline values: CDR1 GTSNPN, CDR2 SVGIG (reference sequence). CDR3 sequence reads: CAWSRNRNTEAFF. CDR3 in DNA: TGTGCCTGGAGCAGAAACCGGAACACTGAAGCTTTCTTT. The entire variable domain, with the rest obtained from reference TRBV30 and TRBJ1-1, is as follows: SQTIHQWPATLVQPVGSPLSLECTVEGTSNPNLYWYRQAAGRGLQLLFYSVGIGQISSEVPQNLSASRPQDRQFILSSKKLLLSDSGFYLCAWSRNRNTEAFFGQGTRLTVV.

The genes are TRBV4-1 and TRBJ1-6, with TRBD1 identical over 8 bases. The CDR3 loop spans 16 amino acids. V dropped 5 bases and J dropped 7; count of bases not matched to a gene: 10. Germline V gives CDR1 MGHRA, CDR2 YSYEKL. The CDR3 nucleotides read TGCGCCAGCAGCTCGGTTCCTACAGGGGGAAATTCACCCCTCCACTTT. The encoded protein is CASSSVPTGGNSPLHF.

This clone is a singleton in its sample. The V gene is TRBV19, the J gene TRBJ2-5, with D perhaps matching TRBD1 (7 bases). This CDR3 spans 14 amino acids. V lost 10 bases and J lost 4, with 19 bases in between. Per the germline V gene, CDR1 is LNHDA and CDR2 is SQIVND (reference sequence). This CDR3 is CATATGEAGETQYF. The CDR3 DNA reads TGTGCCACTGCCACAGGGGAGGCTGGAGAGACCCAGTACTTC.

This clone showed up just once. This rearrangement joins TRBV7-8 to TRBJ2-7; tentative D call: TRBD2 (5 bases). The CDR3 sequence is 16 residues long. In germline, CDR1 is SGHVS, CDR2 FQNEAQ. The germline V and J ends were trimmed by 2 bases and 1 base, with 15 bases remaining between them. In DNA, the CDR3 is TGTGCCAGCAGCTTAACTGAAGGGTGGAGGTCCTACGAGCAGTACTTC. Translated, it gives CASSLTEGWRSYEQYF.

The sample holds a few counts of this clone. CDR3 sequence reads: CASSPSPGIGEQFF. For the CDR3, the DNA is TGTGCCAGCAGTCCATCCCCCGGGATTGGTGAGCAGTTCTTC. The V call is TRBV6-4, the J call TRBJ2-1; D might be TRBD2 (5 bases). Germline V gene lookup returns CDR1 MRHNA and CDR2 SNTAGT. V was clipped by 5 bases and J by 9 bases, with 17 bases between them. The CDR3 spans 14 residues.

The gene calls are TRBV28 and TRBJ1-3; tentatively, D is TRBD1 (6 bases). Germline CDR1 reads MDHEN; CDR2 reads SYDVKM. Trimming took off 11 bases at V and 0 bases at J, with 11 bases between the two ends. The length of the CDR3 is 13 residues. The CDR3 is CAGQSFSGNTIYF. CDR3 DNA: TGTGCCGGACAGAGTTTCTCTGGAAACACCATATATTTT.

In nucleotides, the CDR3 is TGTGCCAGCCAAGCGGGGGCAACGACCTATAGCTCCTATAATTCACCCCTCCACTTT. This translates into CASQAGATTYSSYNSPLHF. V usage is TRBV28 and J usage is TRBJ1-6; D possibly corresponds to TRBD1 (6 bases). CDR3 size: 19 residues. Trimming took 8 bases from V and 0 from J, leaving 23 bases between them. Germline CDR1 is MDHEN and CDR2 is SYDVKM.

The chain combines TRBV30 with TRBJ1-2; D unresolved. Trimming pared 2 bases from V and 4 bases from J, leaving 11 bases between. CDR1 GTSNPN and CDR2 SVGIG come from the germline V gene (reference sequence). The CDR3 extends over 13 amino acids. The chain's CDR3 is CAWSTPPPYGYTF. The CDR3, as DNA: TGTGCCTGGAGTACTCCCCCCCCCTATGGCTACACCTTC.

This chain's CDR3 is CASSLSGTRGETQYF. DNA for the CDR3: TGTGCCAGCAGCTTATCCGGGACTAGGGGTGAGACCCAGTACTTC. The V call is TRBV7-9, the J call TRBJ2-5, with 8 positions matching TRBD2. The CDR3 length is 15 residues. Germline CDR1 reads SEHNR; CDR2 reads FQNEAQ (reference sequence). V lost 2 bases to trimming and J lost 5 bases; unmatched junction nucleotides: 7.

The J gene is TRBJ2-7, the V gene TRBV27, with D possibly TRBD2 on 7 matching bases. This CDR3 region has 15 residues. CDR1 is MNHEY, CDR2 SMNVEV, per germline (reference sequence). Trimming took 5 bases from V and 3 from J, leaving 17 bases between them. CDR3 bases: TGTGCCAGCAGTATAACAGGGACTATATTCTACGAGCAGTACTTC. Encoded protein: CASSITGTIFYEQYF.

The rearrangement uses TRBV7-9 and TRBJ2-2; 7 bases line up with TRBD1. Germline assignment: CDR1 SEHNR and CDR2 FQNEAQ (reference sequence). The CDR3 loop spans 15 amino acids. Trimming at V came to 6 bases and at J to 0 bases, leaving 4 bases not matched to a gene. For the CDR3, the DNA is TGTGCCAGCAGTCCCGGGACAGCGAACACCGGGGAGCTGTTTTTT. It codes for CASSPGTANTGELFF.

The chain uses TRBV28 and TRBJ2-2; D call uncertain. CDR3 size: 14 residues. Germline V CDR1 and CDR2: MDHEN, SYDVKM. V dropped 6 bases and J dropped 2 bases, with 10 bases sitting between them. The CDR3 loop is CASRPSVNTGELFF. The CDR3 DNA sequence: TGTGCCAGCAGACCGAGTGTTAACACCGGGGAGCTGTTTTTT. The whole variable domain, filled in from reference TRBV28 and TRBJ2-2, reads DVKVTQSSRYLVKRTGEKVFLECVQDMDHENMFWYRQDPGLGLRLIYFSYDVKMKEKGDIPEGYSVSREKKERFSLILESASTNQTSMYLCASRPSVNTGELFFGEGSRLTVL.

Notes on this clone: Other nucleotide sequences in the sample specify the same CDR3. J is TRBJ2-2 and V is TRBV30; a weak D match, TRBD1 (6 bases). The CDR3 is made up of 13 amino acids. Germline CDR1 GTSNPN, CDR2 SVGIG (reference sequence). Between the trimmed V and J ends, which lost 5 bases and 2 bases, there was a span of 9 bases. Here the CDR3 DNA reads TGTGCCTGGCGACAGGAAAACACCGGGGAGCTGTTTTTT. It specifies CAWRQENTGELFF.

The J gene is TRBJ1-5, the V gene TRBV19; 9 bases are a match to TRBD1. V gave up 3 bases and J gave up 7 bases; unmatched junction bases: 7. The CDR3 is 15 amino acids. CDR1 and CDR2 (germline): LNHDA, SQIVND (reference sequence). The CDR3 coding sequence is TGTGCCAGTAGTATTATTTCACAGGGGGCACAGCCCCAGCATTTT. Amino acids: CASSIISQGAQPQHF.

The chain uses TRBV10-3 and TRBJ2-5; D is ambiguous. Per the germline V gene, CDR1 is ENHRY and CDR2 is SYGVKD. The V gene lost 3 bases and the J gene lost 4 bases, with 9 bases spanning the gap. The CDR3 extends over 13 amino acids. The CDR3 DNA reads as TGTGCCATCAGTGACCGAGAGCGAGAGACCCAGTACTTC. Translated, it gives CAISDRERETQYF.

This clone was observed a handful of times. The chain is built from TRBV7-8 and TRBJ2-3; 12 nucleotides agree with TRBD2. The germline CDR1 and CDR2 sequences are SGHVS and FQNEAQ. Losses at the gene ends were 5 bases for V and 2 bases for J; bases not matched to a gene: 5. The CDR3 has 16 residues. CDR3 DNA: TGTGCCAGCAGCCCAACTAGCGGGGGGCCCACAGATACGCAGTATTTT. Protein product: CASSPTSGGPTDTQYF.

The chain joins TRBV11-3 to TRBJ2-7; the D gene is possibly TRBD1 (5 bases). Between the trimmed V and J ends, which lost 1 base and 6 bases, there was a span of 10 bases. CDR1 and CDR2 (germline): SGHNT, YENEEA. This CDR3 spans 13 amino acids. CDR3 amino acids: CASSLGVQGEQYF. CDR3 DNA: TGTGCCAGCAGCTTAGGAGTGCAGGGCGAGCAGTACTTC.

This sequence joins TRBV7-6 and TRBJ1-1; D is undetermined. The germline V gene encodes CDR1 SGHVS and CDR2 FNYEAQ. The V end lost 2 bases, the J end lost 1 base, and 14 bases lay between the germline ends. The CDR3 extends over 16 amino acids. The DNA of the CDR3 is TGTGCCAGCAGCTTAAACCCGGACGGAGGGAACACTGAAGCTTTCTTT. This translates into CASSLNPDGGNTEAFF.

The chain uses TRBV4-2 and TRBJ2-5; 11 bases align to TRBD1. This CDR3 has 15 amino acids. Germline V gene lookup returns CDR1 LGHNA and CDR2 YNFKEQ. Trimming removed 3 bases from V and 5 bases from J; junction bases left unmatched: 5. The CDR3 sequence: CASSHRTGGGETQYF. For the CDR3, the DNA is TGTGCCAGCAGCCACCGGACAGGGGGCGGGGAGACCCAGTACTTC.

The V gene is TRBV15, the J gene TRBJ1-4, with D tentatively TRBD1 (5 bases). Germline V gene lookup returns CDR1 LNHNV and CDR2 YYDKDF (reference sequence). This CDR3 has 18 amino acids. V lost 6 bases and J lost 1, with 21 bases in between. DNA for the CDR3: TGTGCCACCAGTCGCAGGGATTGGGCTGGCGGAACTAATGAAAAACTGTTTTTT. Protein: CATSRRDWAGGTNEKLFF.

This clone was seen a few times. The chain couples TRBV10-3 to TRBJ2-2; 9 bases fit TRBD2. From germline, CDR1 is ENHRY and CDR2 SYGVKD. V dropped 11 bases and J dropped 6; count of bases not matched to a gene: 13. This CDR3 is 15 amino acids long. The CDR3 is CAATDLAGRAGELFF. CDR3 nucleotide sequence: TGTGCCGCTACAGACCTAGCGGGGAGGGCCGGGGAGCTGTTTTTT.

This clone has only a few counts. Different DNA sequences within this sample yield the same CDR3. CDR3 sequence: CASGGLAGTGNTGELFF. In DNA, the CDR3 is TGTGCCAGCGGCGGGCTAGCGGGGACTGGTAACACCGGGGAGCTGTTTTTT. The V call is TRBV9, the J call TRBJ2-2, with 9 bases identical to TRBD2. Germline trimming cut 7 bases from V and 2 bases from J; bases unmatched to any gene: 12. Germline V gives CDR1 SGDLS, CDR2 YYNGEE. The CDR3 runs to 17 residues.

The chain carries TRBV28 and TRBJ1-1, with 7 bases aligning to TRBD1. The J segment lost 0 bases and the V segment lost 5 bases, leaving 3 bases of the junction unmatched. The CDR3 runs 14 residues. Germline assignment: CDR1 MDHEN and CDR2 SYDVKM. In DNA form, the CDR3 reads TGTGCCAGCAGTCGACAGGGATTGAACACTGAAGCTTTCTTT. It is translated as CASSRQGLNTEAFF.

The V gene is TRBV7-8, the J gene TRBJ2-2; 11 positions agree with TRBD1. CDR3 length equals 18 residues. The V and J ends lost 5 bases and 4 bases, in that order; junction bases with no gene match: 12. The germline gives CDR1 SGHVS, CDR2 FQNEAQ. CDR3 nucleotide sequence: TGTGCCAGCAGCCCGCCTCGCCGGACAGGGGGCTTCACCGGGGAGCTGTTTTTT. It is translated as CASSPPRRTGGFTGELFF.

V and J are TRBV9 and TRBJ1-1; TRBD1 agrees at 8 bases. This CDR3 is built from 12 residues. The germline gives CDR1 SGDLS, CDR2 YYNGEE. The trim removed 3 bases at V and 8 bases at J, leaving 3 bases unmatched. The chain's CDR3 is CASSGGTGEAFF. For the CDR3, the DNA is TGTGCCAGCAGCGGAGGGACAGGCGAAGCTTTCTTT.

This chain uses TRBV6-6 with TRBJ1-4; D unclear. Germline V gene data show CDR1 as MNHNY and CDR2 as SVGAGI (reference sequence). The CDR3 covers 16 residues. V gave up 3 bases and J gave up 8 bases, with 19 bases separating them. For the CDR3, the DNA is TGTGCCAGCAGTTATCCCGGGAGCCCTCGGCGGGAAAAACTGTTTTTT. Translated: CASSYPGSPRREKLFF.